This T cell receptor beta chain comes out of a study of cytomegalovirus exposure and HLA in healthy donors. Study observations and caveats: By HLA locus, TCR association rates varied in a later analysis, with DRB1 showing the most and HLA-C the fewest.

PCR primers comprised 60 Vbeta and 13 Jbeta primers. Only in-frame clones appear in the TCRdb table, and some are missing; sequencing was by immunoSEQ multiplex PCR. The sample includes about 190,000 clones, around 82% seen only once; the top ten take roughly 13%. Concerning this clone: Its target is not known.

This clonotype was obtained from a woman in her 30s in good health and CMV-seropositive. The sequenced sample consisted of PBMCs.

CDR3 sequence: CSAGTANYGYTF. The CDR3 coding sequence is TGCAGCGCCGGGACAGCTAACTATGGCTACACCTTC. This sequence joins TRBV29-1 and TRBJ1-2; 7 bases map to TRBD1. In germline, CDR1 is SQVTM, CDR2 ANQGSEA. CDR3 size: 12 residues. The V and J ends lost 7 bases and 0 bases, in that order; junction bases with no gene match: 2.